This is a list of T cell receptor beta chains from one sample in a study of beta chain features in type 1 diabetes. The repertoire was sequenced with immunoSEQ multiplex PCR; TCRdb's copy has only in-frame clones and lacks some. The table lists about 30,000 clones, 45% to 65% of them singletons. The sample taken for sequencing was Tregs from blood. The receptor source for this set is a woman between 18 and 29 years old with type 1 diabetes. The CDR3 runs from the conserved cysteine through the conserved F or W. The D gene is left open where the match is weak. Only some rows state a clone size, as once, few, many or a class for expanded clones.

>TRBV11-3|TRBJ2-2|NA|NA
TGTGCCAGCAGCTTAGGCGGGAACACCGGGGAGCTGTTTTTT
CASSLGGNTGELFF
>TRBV11-3|TRBJ2-1|TRBD1|NA
TGTGCCAGCCGGCGGGACAGGGGAATGGGTAATGAGCAGTTCTTC
CASRRDRGMGNEQFF
>TRBV5-1|TRBJ1-5|TRBD1|NA
TGCGCCAGCAGCTTGGAAGGGACAGGGAATCAGCCCCAGCATTTT
CASSLEGTGNQPQHF
>TRBV13|TRBJ2-6|NA|NA
TGTGCCAGCAGCTTAGTTGCTAGGGCCAACGTCCTGACTTTC
CASSLVARANVLTF
>TRBV6-5|TRBJ2-7|TRBD2|NA
TGTGCCAGCACCACCAGGGAGGGAACCTACGAGCAGTACTTC
CASTTREGTYEQYF
>TRBV30|TRBJ2-1|NA|NA
TGTGCCTGGAGTGTACCGCTTGCGGGGGCGCGTAATGAGCAGTTCTTC
CAWSVPLAGARNEQFF
>TRBV7-3|TRBJ2-4|TRBD1|NA
TGTGCCAGCAGCCAACAGGGGGCGGGCAAAAACATTCAGTACTTC
CASSQQGAGKNIQYF
>TRBV18|TRBJ2-2|NA|NA
TGTGCCAGCTCACCGCGACAGCACACCGGGGAGCTGTTTTTT
CASSPRQHTGELFF
>TRBV19|TRBJ2-6|TRBD2|once
TGTGCCAGTAGTGCATATCTCGGGACTAGCGGGAGGGCATCTGGGGCCAACGTCCTGACTTTC
CASSAYLGTSGRASGANVLTF
>TRBV2|TRBJ1-2|NA|NA
TGTGCCAGCACCCCGGGAGGGGGCTATGGCTACACCTTC
CASTPGGGYGYTF
>TRBV7-9|TRBJ2-3|NA|medium-sized
TGTGCCAGCAGCGATACTAGCTATGGTAGCACAGATACGCAGTATTTT
CASSDTSYGSTDTQYF
>TRBV7-2|TRBJ2-1|TRBD2|few
TGTGCCAGCAGCTCGGGGACTAGCGGGAATGAGCAGTTCTTC
CASSSGTSGNEQFF
>TRBV28|TRBJ2-2|TRBD2|NA
TGTGCCAGCAGCCACCTAGCACGGGAGGCTACCGGGGAGCTGTTTTTT
CASSHLAREATGELFF
>TRBV28|TRBJ2-2|NA|NA
TGTGCCAGCAGACTGAACACCGGGGAGCTGTTTTTT
CASRLNTGELFF
>TRBV6-5|TRBJ1-2|NA|few
TGTGCCAGCAGTTTCTCTACAGGGCGTAGGCCTTACTTC
CASSFSTGRRPYF
>TRBV5-1|TRBJ1-1|TRBD1|NA
TGCGCCAGCAGCTTGGCAGGGGGCGCGAACACTGAAGCTTTCTTT
CASSLAGGANTEAFF
>TRBV4-3|TRBJ2-5|NA|NA
TGCGCCAGCAGCCAAGGGGTTGCCGGGGAGACCCAGTACTTC
CASSQGVAGETQYF
>TRBV25-1|TRBJ2-5|TRBD2|medium-sized
TGTGCCAGCACCCCGTCGGGGACTAGCGGGGGAAAGACCCAGTACTTC
CASTPSGTSGGKTQYF
>TRBV7-9|TRBJ2-5|TRBD2|NA
TGTGCCAGCAGCCGTGTACTAGCGGGAGCCGAGACCCAGTACTTC
CASSRVLAGAETQYF
>TRBV5-4|TRBJ1-1|TRBD1|NA
TGTGCCAGCAGCCCACCGGGACAGGGACCTGAAGCTTTCTTT
CASSPPGQGPEAFF
>TRBV9|TRBJ2-3|NA|NA
TGTGCCAGCAGCGTATGGCAGGGCCCAGATACGCAGTATTTT
CASSVWQGPDTQYF
>TRBV5-1|TRBJ2-3|TRBD2|NA
TGCGCCAGCAGCCAGGGACTAGCGGAAGCAGATACGCAGTATTTT
CASSQGLAEADTQYF
>TRBV29-1|TRBJ1-1|TRBD1|NA
TGCAGCGTCACCTCGACAGGGTTCACTGAAGCTTTCTTT
CSVTSTGFTEAFF
>TRBV18|TRBJ1-2|NA|NA
TGTGCCAGCTCACCGATGGAAAGGCGGTATGGCTACACCTTC
CASSPMERRYGYTF
>TRBV7-3|TRBJ1-1|TRBD1|NA
TGTGCCAGCAGCGGACAGGTGAACACTGAAGCTTTCTTT
CASSGQVNTEAFF
>TRBV2|TRBJ1-2|NA|few
TGTGCCAGCAGTGAGGGCAGGGAGGCTCGGGGCTACACCTTC
CASSEGREARGYTF
>TRBV7-8|TRBJ2-5|NA|NA
TGTGCCAGCAGCCTAAGACAGGGAGGAAAGACCCAGTACTTC
CASSLRQGGKTQYF
>TRBV7-9|TRBJ1-4|TRBD1|NA
TGTGCCAGCAGCCCTGGGACAGGGAATGAAAAACTGTTTTTT
CASSPGTGNEKLFF
>TRBV7-7|TRBJ2-2|TRBD1|NA
TGTGCCAGCAGCCGGGACAGGGGGACCGGGGAGCTGTTTTTT
CASSRDRGTGELFF
>TRBV30|TRBJ2-1|TRBD1|NA
TGTGCCTTTAACCGGGACAGCTACAATGAGCAGTTCTTC
CAFNRDSYNEQFF
>TRBV30|TRBJ2-4|NA|few
TGTGCCTGGAGTCGTCCCTATACCGGGACAACCCTAGCCAAAAACATTCAGTACTTC
CAWSRPYTGTTLAKNIQYF
>TRBV7-3|TRBJ1-1|TRBD1|NA
TGTGCCAGCAGCCCGGGAGACAGGGCCCAAGCTTTCTTT
CASSPGDRAQAFF
>TRBV28|TRBJ2-3|TRBD1|once
TGTGCCAGCAGTCTCTTGGGACAGGGCCTTAGCACAGATACGCAGTATTTT
CASSLLGQGLSTDTQYF
>TRBV6-1|TRBJ2-7|TRBD2|NA
TGTGCCAGCAGTGAAAAGAGACTAGCGGCCTACGAGCAGTACTTC
CASSEKRLAAYEQYF
>TRBV25-1|TRBJ2-6|NA|few
TGTGCCAGCCGGGGTGGGGCCAACGTCCTGACTTTC
CASRGGANVLTF
>TRBV10-3|TRBJ2-3|NA|NA
TGTGCCATCAGGACTACCGAGAATTCGGCTACGCAGTATTTT
CAIRTTENSATQYF
>TRBV6-5|TRBJ2-2|TRBD1|NA
TGTGCCAGCAGGCACCACAGGGGGTACACCGGGGAGCTGTTTTTT
CASRHHRGYTGELFF